This T cell receptor beta chain was observed in a study of shared clonotypes between healthy human individuals. A note on this clone: Its antigen is still unknown.

CD45RO negativity and positive selection for CCR7 defined naive CD8 cells, a population that excluded terminally differentiated effector memory CD45RA+ cells. Study-wide results and limits: Non-shared clonotypes showed lower generation probabilities than clonotypes common to all four donors.

Sequencing used immunoSEQ multiplex PCR; TCRdb keeps in-frame clones, though not all of them. Of around 1,900,000 clones listed, roughly 95% are singletons. Source material: naive CD8+ T cells from PBMCs. This receptor was taken from a man between 18 and 35 years old in good health. Some clones in this sample may be carry-over from other donors' samples.

The CDR3, as DNA: TGTGCCAGCAGTTCGGGCCCCGGGACAGGGGGCGGGGAGCAGTACTTC. Translation: CASSSGPGTGGGEQYF. The chain joins TRBV27 to TRBJ2-7; 12 nucleotides match TRBD1. This CDR3 comprises 16 residues. The V gene's germline CDR1 is MNHEY and CDR2 SMNVEV (reference sequence). The ends lost 4 bases at V and 7 bases at J; junction bases unmatched: 11.